This T cell receptor beta chain stems from a study of early T cells in non-severe SARS-CoV-2 infection. Study background: The sequenced material was bulk RNA from unsorted whole blood, and its chains were unpaired.

The CDR3 is made up of 15 amino acids. The V gene end was trimmed by 8 bases and the J gene end by 3 bases; junction bases not matched to a gene: 7. Germline CDR1 SNHLY, CDR2 FYNNEI. Study-wide points: There was a bias toward anti-spike CD8 responses in VDJdb matching, which missed private and CD4 specificities.

Individual cDNA molecules each received unique molecular identifiers attached to them. TCRdb analysed the 5' RACE reads with MiXCR anew, one entry per CDR3 protein. The data hold tens of thousands of distinct CDR3 sequences, with 9.5% to 13% observed a single time. This clonotype has ten or more counts. Its target is not known. This TCR derives from an adult who was a healthcare worker with PCR-confirmed SARS-CoV-2 infection or an uninfected control (not recorded which). The chain employs TRBV2 and TRBJ2-3; 11 bases map to TRBD2. The sample consisted of whole blood, taken at baseline. DNA of the CDR3: TGTGCCAGCCGATCACTAGCGGGGGCAACAGATACGCAGTATTTT. This translates into CASRSLAGATDTQYF.